Detailed here is one T cell receptor beta chain. The antigen remains undetermined. Not enrolled were patients with uncontrolled infection, other autoimmune disease, pregnancy or lactation. It was RNA transcripts that yielded the amplified TCR beta CDR3 regions. With the HTBI primer set, the TCR CDR3 went through a first round of RT-PCR. TCRdb fed the multiplex PCR reads into MiXCR, producing one record per CDR3 protein. Of about 640,000 distinct CDR3 sequences in the sample, just under 45% are singletons; the top ten hold less than 9%. CDR1 is LNHDA, CDR2 SQIVND, per germline (reference sequence). The CDR3 runs to 15 residues. Trimming removed 8 bases from V and 3 bases from J, with 17 bases in between. This entry belongs to a study of T cells in Graves' hyperthyroidism and ophthalmopathy. Study-wide findings and caveats: In blood, most of the thyroid clonotypes expanded above 0.001 were also present.

The chain combines TRBV19 with TRBJ1-5; D is unclear. Material: peripheral blood or thyroid tissue (not recorded which). This clonotype was sampled from an adult man with Graves' disease, either hyperthyroidism or ophthalmopathy (not recorded which). The CDR3: CASDGGRDSNQPQHF. The CDR3 DNA follows: TGTGCCAGTGACGGCGGACGAGATTCCAATCAGCCCCAGCATTTT.